This T cell receptor beta chain stems from a study of blood T cells in healthy people across ages. Sample donors were healthy Caucasian individuals that came from Russia, aged 6 to 90. The CDR3 length is 12 residues. Germline V gene data show CDR1 as DFQATT and CDR2 as SNEGSKA (reference sequence). J was trimmed by 8 bases and V by 3 bases; bases with no gene match: 4. The study's findings and limits: The study found more naive CD4+ cells and higher diversity in long-lived than aged donors.

Comment on this clonotype: What it binds is not known.

Primed by a sample-barcoded 5' primer and a J-beta primer mix, a second PCR proceeded for 7 to 11 cycles. Unique molecular identifiers of 12 random nucleotides labeled each cDNA. TCRdb itself ran the 5' RACE reads through MiXCR, one entry per CDR3 protein. Here the sample spans over 950,000 distinct CDR3 sequences, more than 30% being singletons. The V gene is TRBV20-1, the J gene TRBJ1-1, with 9 bases aligning to TRBD1. The sequenced material came from blood. This sequence was found in a man in his late teens or twenties in good health. CDR3 residues: CSASRQGVEAFF. CDR3 coding DNA: TGCAGTGCTAGCCGACAGGGGGTGGAAGCTTTCTTT.